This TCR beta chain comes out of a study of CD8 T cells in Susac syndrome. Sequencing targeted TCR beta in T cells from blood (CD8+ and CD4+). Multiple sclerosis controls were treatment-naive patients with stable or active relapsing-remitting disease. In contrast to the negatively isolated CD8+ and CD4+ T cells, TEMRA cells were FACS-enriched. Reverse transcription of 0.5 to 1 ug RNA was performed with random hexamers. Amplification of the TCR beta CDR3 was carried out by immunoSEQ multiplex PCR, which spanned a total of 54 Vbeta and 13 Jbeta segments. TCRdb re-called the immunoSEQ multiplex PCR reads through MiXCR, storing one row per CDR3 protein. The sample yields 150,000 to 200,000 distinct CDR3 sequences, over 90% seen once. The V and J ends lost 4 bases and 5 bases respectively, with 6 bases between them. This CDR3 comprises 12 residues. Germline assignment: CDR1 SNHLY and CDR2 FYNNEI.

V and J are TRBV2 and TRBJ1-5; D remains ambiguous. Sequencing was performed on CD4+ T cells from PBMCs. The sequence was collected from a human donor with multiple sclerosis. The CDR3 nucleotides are TGTGCCAGCAGTGTGTCAGATCAGCCCCAGCATTTT. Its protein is CASSVSDQPQHF. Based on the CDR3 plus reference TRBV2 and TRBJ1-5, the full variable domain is EPEVTQTPSHQVTQMGQEVILRCVPISNHLYFYWYRQILGQKVEFLVSFYNNEISEKSEIFDDQFSVERPDGSNFTLKIRSTKLEDSAMYFCASSVSDQPQHFGDGTRLSIL.